This T cell receptor beta chain was sequenced during a study of T-cell memory formation after mild COVID-19. One entry per CDR3 protein results from TCRdb running MiXCR on the 5' RACE reads. The table has approximately 150,000 distinct CDR3 sequences, approximately 14% seen once; the top ten hold roughly an eighth. General study results and limits: Later expanders leaned toward CD4+, whereas clones contracting from day 15 to 85 were balanced CD4/CD8.

This CDR3 contains 17 residues. The germline gives CDR1 DFQATT, CDR2 SNEGSKA (reference sequence). The V segment lost 2 bases and the J segment 3 bases; nucleotides outside the gene matches: 8. This clonotype showed up just a few times. Its antigen is not known. The sequence derives from an adult woman who had mild COVID-19 (a few samples of this study predate the infection). Cell type and time point are not known. The specimen sequenced was PBMCs or a T cell subset sorted from them (not recorded which). This chain connects TRBV20-1 to TRBJ2-2; 11 nucleotides line up with TRBD2. CDR3: CSARNSGRAHHTGELFF. In DNA, the CDR3 is TGCAGTGCTAGAAATAGCGGGAGGGCCCACCACACCGGGGAGCTGTTTTTT.